These 23 T cell receptor beta chains came from one sample sequenced in a study of a mutant IDH1 vaccine in newly diagnosed glioma. Antigen specificity for these receptors is unknown. Data came from immunoSEQ multiplex PCR; TCRdb stores just in-frame clones and leaves some out. The sample records 25,000 to 35,000 clones, around nine tenths being singletons. Time point of the sample: week 23, last vaccination. It was 300 ug of mutant IDH1 20-mer peptide that made up each vaccine dose, given with topical imiquimod. Sequencing used PBMCs, obtained from a glioma patient whose treatment included an IDH1 peptide vaccine. These receptors were taken from a man aged 35-49 years with glioma.

The chain employs TRBV5-1 and TRBJ2-1; maybe TRBD2 (5 bases). CDR1 SGHRS and CDR2 YFSETQ come from the germline V gene. Trimming stripped 2 bases from V and 4 bases from J, with 13 bases between. The CDR3 spans 15 residues. This CDR3 is CASSFLAAEYNEQFF. The CDR3 DNA is TGCGCCAGCAGCTTCTTAGCAGCGGAGTACAATGAGCAGTTCTTC.

The J gene is TRBJ2-1, the V gene TRBV5-4, with 7 positions matching TRBD2. Per germline, CDR1 SGHNT and CDR2 YYREEE (reference sequence). Germline trimming cut 3 bases from V and 7 bases from J; bases unmatched to any gene: 13. CDR3 length: 16 residues. The DNA of the CDR3 is TGTGCCAGCAGCTACGGGTTTCAGGGAGGGAAGAATGAGCAGTTCTTC. Encoded protein: CASSYGFQGGKNEQFF.

This chain joins TRBV30 and TRBJ1-1; D unclear. With 1 base removed from V and 1 base from J, the gap between germline ends came to 10 bases. Germline V gene lookup returns CDR1 GTSNPN and CDR2 SVGIG (reference sequence). CDR3 length: 14 residues. CDR3 DNA: TGTGCCTGGAGTGAAGGGATCCAGAACACTGAAGCTTTCTTT. Translation: CAWSEGIQNTEAFF.

This chain connects TRBV7-9 to TRBJ1-2, with TRBD1 as a possible D gene (6 bases). Germline V gene sequence: CDR1 SEHNR, CDR2 FQNEAQ (reference sequence). The CDR3 is made up of 12 amino acids. The V end was cut by 3 bases, the J end by 6 bases, with 8 bases between. CDR3 sequence reads: CASSLTGHGYTF. For the CDR3, the DNA is TGTGCCAGCAGCTTGACAGGCCATGGCTACACCTTC.

The chain carries TRBV5-8 and TRBJ1-5; the match to TRBD1 covers 7 bases. The germline CDR1 and CDR2 sequences are SGHTS and YDEGEE. With V trimmed by 1 base and J by 5 bases, 0 bases remained unmatched. CDR3 size: 13 residues. The CDR3 is CASSLTGDQPQHF. In nucleotides, the CDR3 is TGTGCCAGCAGCTTGACAGGGGATCAGCCCCAGCATTTT.

The CDR3 sequence: CASSLLGGGARDEQYF. The DNA of the CDR3 is TGTGCCAGCAGTTTATTGGGAGGGGGCGCACGGGACGAGCAGTACTTC. The chain joins TRBV28 to TRBJ2-7; D may correspond to TRBD1 or TRBD2 (7 bases each). Trimming took off 1 base at V and 5 bases at J, with 18 bases between the two ends. This CDR3 region has 16 residues. Germline loops: CDR1 MDHEN, CDR2 SYDVKM.

This chain uses TRBV11-2 with TRBJ2-4; D uncertain. The germline gives CDR1 SGHAT, CDR2 FQNNGV. Trimming removed 5 bases from V and 3 bases from J, with 23 bases in between. This CDR3 has 18 amino acids. The CDR3 nucleotides are TGTGCCAGCAGCCCCGACTGGGCTAGTGATGGGGACAAAAACATTCAGTACTTC. The encoded protein is CASSPDWASDGDKNIQYF.

The chain recombines TRBV5-6 with TRBJ2-1; 9 nucleotides agree with TRBD2. In germline, CDR1 is SGHDT, CDR2 YYEEEE. The V gene end was trimmed by 4 bases and the J gene end by 7 bases; junction bases not matched to a gene: 12. The CDR3 is 16 residues long. CDR3 nucleotides: TGTGCCAGCAGCGGGTCAGCGGGGGGAACCCCAAATGAGCAGTTCTTC. Encoded protein: CASSGSAGGTPNEQFF.

The chain joins TRBV2 to TRBJ2-7, with TRBD2 matching 9 bases. V was clipped by 7 bases and J by 3 bases; unmatched bases: 7. Germline V gene data show CDR1 as SNHLY and CDR2 as FYNNEI. The CDR3 is made up of 14 amino acids. CDR3 sequence: CASKVIAGDYEQYV. The CDR3 nucleotides are TGTGCCAGCAAGGTGATAGCGGGGGACTACGAGCAGTACGTC.

The chain employs TRBV6-1 and TRBJ2-2; TRBD1 might be the D (7 bases). Trimming stripped 10 bases from V and 6 bases from J, with 21 bases between. The germline CDR1 and CDR2 sequences are MNHNS and SASEGT. The CDR3 has 15 amino acids. The DNA of the CDR3 is TGTGCCACCTCCTCGGAGGGGGCGAGCGCCGGGGAGCTGTTTTTT. Translation: CATSSEGASAGELFF.

The chain combines TRBV10-3 with TRBJ2-5; D is uncertain. The CDR3 has 15 amino acids. The V end lost 10 bases, the J end lost 2 bases, and 20 bases lay between the germline ends. The germline CDR1 and CDR2 sequences are ENHRY and SYGVKD. The CDR3 DNA sequence: TGTGCCACCGGCTTGCCAAGCACGACACAAGAGACCCAGTACTTC. It translates to CATGLPSTTQETQYF.

The table lists this clone with a count of one. V gene TRBV27 combines with J gene TRBJ2-1, with D maybe TRBD1 (6 bases). V was trimmed by 1 base and J by 7 bases, leaving 11 bases between them. This CDR3 is built from 14 residues. Germline V gene data show CDR1 as MNHEY and CDR2 as SMNVEV (reference sequence). CDR3 bases: TGTGCCAGCAGTTTATGGCAGGGGTTGAATGAGCAGTTCTTC. Translating it yields CASSLWQGLNEQFF.

The J gene is TRBJ2-5, the V gene TRBV10-3; D is perhaps TRBD2 (5 bases). Germline V gives CDR1 ENHRY, CDR2 SYGVKD. Trimming shortened V by 2 bases and J by 5 bases, and 9 bases separated the two germline ends. This CDR3 region has 13 residues. The CDR3 here is CAISEGGRETQYF. The CDR3 coding sequence is TGTGCCATCAGTGAGGGAGGAAGGGAGACCCAGTACTTC.

The chain carries TRBV9 and TRBJ2-1, with D possibly matching TRBD2 (7 bases). This CDR3 region has 14 residues. Per germline, CDR1 SGDLS and CDR2 YYNGEE. The V end was cut by 5 bases, the J end by 2 bases, with 11 bases between. CDR3 in DNA: TGTGCCAGCAGAGGGGAGGGGGCCTACAATGAGCAGTTCTTC. Translated: CASRGEGAYNEQFF. Using reference TRBV9 and TRBJ2-1 for the parts outside the CDR3, the full variable domain is DSGVTQTPKHLITATGQRVTLRCSPRSGDLSVYWYQQSLDQGLQFLIQYYNGEERAKGNILERFSAQQFPDLHSELNLSSLELGDSALYFCASRGEGAYNEQFFGPGTRLTVL.

The chain combines TRBV6-5 with TRBJ2-1, with 8 bases identical to TRBD1. The CDR3 extends over 15 amino acids. Germline V lookup: CDR1 MNHEY, CDR2 SVGAGI. Unmatched junction bases numbered 2, after V lost 4 bases and J lost 0 bases. In DNA form, the CDR3 reads TGTGCCAGCAGTTTGGGACAGGTCTCCTACAATGAGCAGTTCTTC. This encodes CASSLGQVSYNEQFF.

This chain links TRBV29-1 with TRBJ2-7, with TRBD1 identical over 12 bases. From germline, CDR1 is SQVTM and CDR2 ANQGSEA. This CDR3 contains 13 residues. V lost 7 bases and J lost 5; bases outside the gene matches: 6. CDR3 in amino acids: CSGAGTGGDEQYF. The CDR3 DNA reads as TGCAGCGGAGCCGGGACAGGGGGCGACGAGCAGTACTTC.

The V call is TRBV7-9, the J call TRBJ1-2; possible D gene TRBD1, 6 bases. V lost 5 bases to trimming and J lost 8 bases, with 12 bases between them. From germline, CDR1 is SEHNR and CDR2 FQNEAQ (reference sequence). This CDR3 comprises 12 residues. The CDR3 DNA follows: TGTGCCAGCAGCATCACAGGGATCGGCTACACCTTC. Translation: CASSITGIGYTF.

The DNA for the CDR3 is TGTGCCAGCAGTATAAGGGAGCAGTTCTTC. Translation gives CASSIREQFF. V is TRBV2 and J is TRBJ2-1; D not certain. Germline assignment: CDR1 SNHLY and CDR2 FYNNEI. V dropped 5 bases and J dropped 10 bases, with 6 bases sitting between them. The CDR3 has 10 residues.

V gene TRBV21-1 combines with J gene TRBJ1-2; the table's D call, TRBD1, was not checked against the DNA. TRBV21-1 is annotated as a pseudogene. The CDR3 loop spans 18 amino acids. The CDR3 sequence is CASSKVMGLQGANYGYTF. Written as DNA, the CDR3 is TGTGCCAGCAGCAAAGTCATGGGGTTGCAGGGGGCGAACTATGGCTACACCTTC.

This clone has just one count. This CDR3 is CASSYGTGGAGYTF. CDR3 in DNA: TGTGCCAGCAGTTACGGGACAGGGGGCGCGGGCTACACCTTC. This rearrangement joins TRBV6-5 to TRBJ1-2; 12 positions agree with TRBD1. Germline V gene data show CDR1 as MNHEY and CDR2 as SVGAGI. The junction had 3 bases not matched to a gene; V was cut back by 2 bases and J by 8 bases. The CDR3 has 14 residues.

This chain connects TRBV25-1 to TRBJ1-2; 9 bases are shared with TRBD1. Germline V gene data show CDR1 as MGHDK and CDR2 as SYGVNS. The CDR3 loop spans 16 amino acids. The V gene end was trimmed by 6 bases and the J gene end by 2 bases; junction bases not matched to a gene: 10. CDR3 DNA: TGTGCCAGCAGCGCGAGTCCCGGGACAGGGAACTATGGCTACACCTTC. Its translation: CASSASPGTGNYGYTF.

The J gene is TRBJ2-7, the V gene TRBV18; 8 positions match TRBD1. V was pared by 5 bases and J by 2 bases, with 2 bases of the junction left unmatched. CDR1 KGHSH and CDR2 LQKENI come from the germline V gene. The CDR3 extends over 13 amino acids. The CDR3 nucleotides read TGTGCCAGCTCAAAGGACAGGGCCTACGAGCAGTACTTC. Translation gives CASSKDRAYEQYF.

The chain links TRBV5-1 to TRBJ2-3; 8 nucleotides match TRBD1. This CDR3 is 14 amino acids long. Germline V gene data show CDR1 as SGHRS and CDR2 as YFSETQ. J was trimmed by 6 bases and V by 4 bases; bases with no gene match: 7. DNA for the CDR3: TGCGCCAGCAGCGCCGGACAGGGACCCGATACGCAGTATTTT. The encoded protein is CASSAGQGPDTQYF.